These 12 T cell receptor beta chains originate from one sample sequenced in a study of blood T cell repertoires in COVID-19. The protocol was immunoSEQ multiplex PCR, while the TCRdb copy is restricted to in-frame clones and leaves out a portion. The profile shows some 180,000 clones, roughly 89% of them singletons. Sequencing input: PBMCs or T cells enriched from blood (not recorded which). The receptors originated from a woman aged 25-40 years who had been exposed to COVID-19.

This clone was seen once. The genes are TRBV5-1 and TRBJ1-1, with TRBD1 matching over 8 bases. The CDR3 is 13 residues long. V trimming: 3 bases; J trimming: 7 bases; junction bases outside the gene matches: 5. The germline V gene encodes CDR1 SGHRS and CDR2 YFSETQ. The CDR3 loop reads CASSSQGAGEAFF. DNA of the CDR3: TGCGCCAGCAGCTCCCAGGGGGCTGGTGAAGCTTTCTTT.

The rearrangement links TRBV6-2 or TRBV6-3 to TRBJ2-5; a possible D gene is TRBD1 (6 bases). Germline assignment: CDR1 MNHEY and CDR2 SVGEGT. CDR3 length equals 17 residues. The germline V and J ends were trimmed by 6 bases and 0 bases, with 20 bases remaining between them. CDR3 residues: CASSDSPGTPYQETQYF. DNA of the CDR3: TGTGCCAGCAGCGATAGTCCCGGGACACCGTACCAAGAGACCCAGTACTTC.

This CDR3 is CASSFSRGTSSYEQYF. CDR3 bases: TGTGCCAGCAGCTTCAGCCGCGGTACAAGCTCCTACGAGCAGTACTTC. V usage is TRBV7-2 and J usage is TRBJ2-7; D gene unclear. V was clipped by 3 bases and J by 0 bases, with 15 bases between them. The CDR3 consists of 16 residues. CDR1 is SGHTA, CDR2 FQGNSA, per germline.

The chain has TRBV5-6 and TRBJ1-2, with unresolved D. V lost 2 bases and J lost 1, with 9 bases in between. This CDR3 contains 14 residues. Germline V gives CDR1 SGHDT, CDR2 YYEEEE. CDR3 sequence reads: CASSFGRVNYGYTF. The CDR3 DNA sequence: TGTGCCAGCAGCTTCGGGAGAGTTAACTATGGCTACACCTTC.

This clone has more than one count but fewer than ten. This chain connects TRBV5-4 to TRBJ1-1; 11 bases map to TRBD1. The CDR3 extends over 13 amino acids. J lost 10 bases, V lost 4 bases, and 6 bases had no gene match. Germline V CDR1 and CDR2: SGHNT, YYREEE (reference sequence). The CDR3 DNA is TGTGCCAGCAGCGGGCCGGGACAGGGGGGAGCTTTCTTT. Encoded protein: CASSGPGQGGAFF.

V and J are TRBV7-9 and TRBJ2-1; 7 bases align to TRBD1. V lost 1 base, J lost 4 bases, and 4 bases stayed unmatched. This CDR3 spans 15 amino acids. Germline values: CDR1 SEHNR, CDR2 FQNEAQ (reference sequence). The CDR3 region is CASSLETGIYNEQFF. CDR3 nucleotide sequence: TGTGCCAGCAGCTTAGAGACAGGGATTTACAATGAGCAGTTCTTC.

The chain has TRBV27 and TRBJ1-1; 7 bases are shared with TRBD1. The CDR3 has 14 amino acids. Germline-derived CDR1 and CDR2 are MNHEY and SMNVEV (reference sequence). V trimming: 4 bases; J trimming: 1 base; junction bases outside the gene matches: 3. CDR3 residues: CASSSAGGNTEAFF. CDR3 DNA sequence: TGTGCCAGCAGTTCCGCAGGGGGGAACACTGAAGCTTTCTTT.

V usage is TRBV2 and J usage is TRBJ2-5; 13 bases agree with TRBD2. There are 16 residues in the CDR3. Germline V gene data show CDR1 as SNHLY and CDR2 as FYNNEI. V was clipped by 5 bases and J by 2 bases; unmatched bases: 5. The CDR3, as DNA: TGTGCCAGCAGTTCATGGACTAGCGGGGGTCAAGAGACCCAGTACTTC. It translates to CASSSWTSGGQETQYF.

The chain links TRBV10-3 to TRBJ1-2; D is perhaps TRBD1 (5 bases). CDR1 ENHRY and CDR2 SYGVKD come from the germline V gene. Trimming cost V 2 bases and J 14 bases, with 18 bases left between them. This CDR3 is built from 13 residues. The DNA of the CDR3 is TGTGCCATCAGTGAGGAGGAGGGCCTCCGGGGGACCTTC. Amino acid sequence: CAISEEEGLRGTF.

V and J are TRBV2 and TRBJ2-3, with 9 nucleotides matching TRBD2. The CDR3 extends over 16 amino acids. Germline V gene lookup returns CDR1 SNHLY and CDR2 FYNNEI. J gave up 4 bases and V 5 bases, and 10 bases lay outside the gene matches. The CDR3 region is CASSLGASGAADTQYF. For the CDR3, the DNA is TGTGCCAGCAGTCTGGGAGCTAGCGGGGCGGCAGATACGCAGTATTTT.

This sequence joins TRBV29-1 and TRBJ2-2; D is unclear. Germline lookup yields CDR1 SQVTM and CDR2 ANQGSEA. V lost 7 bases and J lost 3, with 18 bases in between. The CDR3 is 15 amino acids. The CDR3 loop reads CSARPYLVDTGELFF. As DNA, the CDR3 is TGCAGCGCCCGCCCCTATTTAGTGGACACCGGGGAGCTGTTTTTT.

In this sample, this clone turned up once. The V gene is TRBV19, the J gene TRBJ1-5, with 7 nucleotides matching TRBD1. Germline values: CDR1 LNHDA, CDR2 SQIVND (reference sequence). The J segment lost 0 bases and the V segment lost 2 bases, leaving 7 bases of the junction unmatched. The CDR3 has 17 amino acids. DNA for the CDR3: TGTGCCAGTAGTATACGAGGGGACAGTTATAGCAATCAGCCCCAGCATTTT. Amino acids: CASSIRGDSYSNQPQHF.